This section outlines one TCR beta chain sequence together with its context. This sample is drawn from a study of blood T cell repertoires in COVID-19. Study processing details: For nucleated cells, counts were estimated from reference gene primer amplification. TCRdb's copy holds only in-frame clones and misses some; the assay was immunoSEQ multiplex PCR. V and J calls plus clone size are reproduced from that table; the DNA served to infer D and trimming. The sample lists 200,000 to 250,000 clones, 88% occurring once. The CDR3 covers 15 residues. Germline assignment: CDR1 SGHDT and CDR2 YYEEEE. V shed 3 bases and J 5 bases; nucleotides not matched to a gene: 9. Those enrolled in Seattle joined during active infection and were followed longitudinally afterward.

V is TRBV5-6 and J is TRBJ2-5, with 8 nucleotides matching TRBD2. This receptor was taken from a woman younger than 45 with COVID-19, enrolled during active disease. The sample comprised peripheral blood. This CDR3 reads CASSSFQRERETQYF. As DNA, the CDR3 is TGTGCCAGCAGCTCCTTTCAGCGGGAGAGGGAGACCCAGTACTTC.